These 26 T cell receptor beta chains came from one sample sequenced in a study of cytomegalovirus exposure and HLA in healthy donors. PCR used 60 Vbeta primers and 13 Jbeta primers. Generated by immunoSEQ multiplex PCR, the TCRdb table keeps only in-frame clones and is missing some. The sample contains approximately 140,000 clones, around two thirds of which appear only once. Sequencing used PBMCs. The receptors originated from a male donor in good health and CMV-seronegative.

The rearrangement links TRBV6-1 to TRBJ1-1; 10 positions match TRBD1. From germline, CDR1 is MNHNS and CDR2 SASEGT. This CDR3 is 14 amino acids long. The V gene end was trimmed by 7 bases and the J gene end by 4 bases; junction bases not matched to a gene: 6. DNA for the CDR3: TGTGCCAGCACCAGGGACAGGGGTTTCACTGAAGCTTTCTTT. It encodes CASTRDRGFTEAFF.

The V and J genes are TRBV2 and TRBJ2-1; TRBD2 matches 11 bases. The CDR3 contains 14 residues. Looked up from germline, CDR1 is SNHLY and CDR2 is FYNNEI. Germline trimming cut 8 bases from V and 6 bases from J; bases unmatched to any gene: 6. The DNA of the CDR3 is TGTGCCAGCGCGGGACTAGCGGACCCCAATGAGCAGTTCTTC. It translates to CASAGLADPNEQFF.

The CDR3 DNA reads TGTGCCAGCAGCTTGGGGCTCCAGGGGGACCTCACCGGGGAGCTGTTTTTT. It is translated as CASSLGLQGDLTGELFF. This sequence joins TRBV5-5 and TRBJ2-2; 7 positions agree with TRBD1. V gave up 0 bases and J gave up 4 bases; unmatched junction bases: 9. CDR3 length equals 17 residues. Germline CDR1 is SGHKS and CDR2 is YYEKEE (reference sequence).

The chain combines TRBV6-1 with TRBJ1-5, with TRBD1 as a possible D gene (6 bases). Germline CDR1 is MNHNS and CDR2 is SASEGT. V lost 5 bases, J lost 4 bases, and 12 bases lay in between. This CDR3 spans 14 amino acids. The CDR3 region has the DNA TGTGCCAGCAGTCCTCAGGGGTCAAATCAGCCCCAGCATTTT. It is translated as CASSPQGSNQPQHF.

This clone was counted a single time. The CDR3 here is CAISESRGSPYNEQFF. CDR3 sequence (DNA): TGTGCCATCAGTGAGTCAAGGGGCAGTCCCTACAATGAGCAGTTCTTC. V gene TRBV10-3 combines with J gene TRBJ2-1; maybe TRBD1 (5 bases). Trimming stripped 0 bases from V and 2 bases from J, with 11 bases between. CDR3 length: 16 amino acids. Germline V gene sequence: CDR1 ENHRY, CDR2 SYGVKD.

This clone was observed a handful of times. V gene TRBV5-1 combines with J gene TRBJ2-2; perhaps TRBD2 as D (5 bases). Trimming shortened V by 0 bases and J by 7 bases, and 13 bases separated the two germline ends. CDR3 length: 15 amino acids. Germline values: CDR1 SGHRS, CDR2 YFSETQ. The CDR3 region has the DNA TGCGCCAGCAGCTTGGGCCCACCGGCGGGCGGGGAGCTGTTTTTT. This gives the protein CASSLGPPAGGELFF. Based on the CDR3 plus reference TRBV5-1 and TRBJ2-2, the full variable domain is KAGVTQTPRYLIKTRGQQVTLSCSPISGHRSVSWYQQTPGQGLQFLFEYFSETQRNKGNFPGRFSGRQFSNSRSEMNVSTLELGDSALYLCASSLGPPAGGELFFGEGSRLTVL.

Notes on this clone: One junction end disagrees with the germline gene, perhaps due to a read error. Here the CDR3 DNA reads TGTGCTAGCAGCGCCGACAGATACAATGAGCAGTTCTTC. Translated: CASSADRYNEQFF. V gene TRBV7-7 combines with J gene TRBJ2-1; possibly TRBD1 for D (5 bases). Germline CDR1 reads SSHAT; CDR2 reads FNYEAQ (reference sequence). This CDR3 comprises 13 residues. The whole variable domain, remainder taken from reference TRBV7-7 and TRBJ2-1, is GAGVSQSPRYKVTKRGQDVTLRCDPISSHATLYWYQQALGQGPEFLTYFNYEAQPDKSGLPSDRFSAERPEGSISTLTIQRTEQRDSAMYRCASSADRYNEQFFGPGTRLTVL.

The chain carries TRBV27 and TRBJ2-1; 12 bases fit TRBD2. Germline V gene data show CDR1 as MNHEY and CDR2 as SMNVEV (reference sequence). J lost 0 bases, V lost 7 bases, and 10 bases had no gene match. The CDR3 totals 18 residues. In nucleotides, the CDR3 is TGTGCCAGCACCAAATTAGGACTAGCGGGGCCCTCCTACAATGAGCAGTTCTTC. This codes for CASTKLGLAGPSYNEQFF.

J is TRBJ2-5 and V is TRBV14, with D perhaps TRBD2 (6 bases). Per the germline V gene, CDR1 is SGHDN and CDR2 is FVKESK. This CDR3 comprises 13 residues. V gave up 4 bases and J gave up 5 bases, with 11 bases separating them. The CDR3 DNA is TGTGCCAGCAGCCCGGGACTCTTGGAGACCCAGTACTTC. Translation gives CASSPGLLETQYF.

Here the CDR3 reads CASSTRDSPYEQYF. The CDR3 DNA follows: TGTGCCAGTAGTACCCGGGACAGCCCTTACGAGCAGTACTTC. The chain combines TRBV19 with TRBJ2-7; 7 nucleotides line up with TRBD1. The CDR3 has 14 amino acids. The V gene's germline CDR1 is LNHDA and CDR2 SQIVND (reference sequence). Trimming at V came to 4 bases and at J to 4 bases, leaving 7 bases not matched to a gene.

This chain links TRBV6-6 with TRBJ1-5; D may be TRBD1 (5 bases). CDR1 MNHNY and CDR2 SVGAGI come from the germline V gene (reference sequence). V lost 4 bases and J 5 bases, leaving 18 bases between the germline ends. The CDR3 extends over 16 amino acids. The chain's CDR3 is CASSFPGSASDQPQHF. For the CDR3, the DNA is TGTGCCAGCAGTTTCCCAGGGTCCGCGAGTGATCAGCCCCAGCATTTT.

J is TRBJ2-5 and V is TRBV18, with D possibly matching TRBD1 (5 bases). V lost 2 bases, J lost 4 bases, and 17 bases lay in between. The length of the CDR3 is 16 residues. The germline CDR1 and CDR2 sequences are KGHSH and LQKENI. In DNA form, the CDR3 reads TGTGCCAGCTCACCAAATATTGGCGCAGGGCGAGAGACCCAGTACTTC. It is translated as CASSPNIGAGRETQYF. The whole variable domain, remainder taken from reference TRBV18 and TRBJ2-5, is NAGVMQNPRHLVRRRGQEARLRCSPMKGHSHVYWYRQLPEEGLKFMVYLQKENIIDESGMPKERFSAEFPKEGPSILRIQQVVRGDSAAYFCASSPNIGAGRETQYFGPGTRLLVL.

This sequence joins TRBV6-5 and TRBJ1-2, with TRBD1 matching 12 bases. Looked up from germline, CDR1 is MNHEY and CDR2 is SVGAGI. CDR3 size: 13 residues. V lost 2 bases and J lost 8; bases outside the gene matches: 0. Here the CDR3 reads CASSYGTGGGYTF. The CDR3 DNA follows: TGTGCCAGCAGTTACGGGACAGGGGGCGGCTACACCTTC.

The chain carries TRBV11-2 and TRBJ2-2; 7 nucleotides match TRBD2. V dropped 0 bases and J dropped 5; count of bases not matched to a gene: 0. Per the germline V gene, CDR1 is SGHAT and CDR2 is FQNNGV. The CDR3 length is 14 residues. CDR3 in amino acids: CASSLERGTGELFF. In nucleotides, the CDR3 is TGTGCCAGCAGCTTAGAGCGGGGGACCGGGGAGCTGTTTTTT.

The CDR3: CASSVVPTGGPTGELFF. CDR3 nucleotides: TGTGCCAGCAGCGTAGTCCCGACAGGGGGTCCCACCGGGGAGCTGTTTTTT. The chain links TRBV9 to TRBJ2-2, with 9 nucleotides matching TRBD1. In germline, CDR1 is SGDLS, CDR2 YYNGEE. The length of the CDR3 is 17 residues. Trimming at V came to 0 bases and at J to 4 bases, leaving 7 bases not matched to a gene.

This sequence joins TRBV19 and TRBJ2-3; 9 nucleotides match TRBD1. The CDR3 totals 17 residues. V gave up 3 bases and J gave up 4 bases; unmatched junction bases: 11. Per the germline V gene, CDR1 is LNHDA and CDR2 is SQIVND (reference sequence). Written as DNA, the CDR3 is TGTGCCAGTAGTATCGAAAATCCCGGGACAGGGTCAGATACGCAGTATTTT. It specifies CASSIENPGTGSDTQYF.

J is TRBJ2-7 and V is TRBV7-6; 9 positions agree with TRBD1. This CDR3 spans 15 amino acids. Germline V gives CDR1 SGHVS, CDR2 FNYEAQ. The V and J ends lost 1 base and 1 base, in that order; junction bases with no gene match: 2. The CDR3: CASSLGGTGSYEQYF. The CDR3 coding sequence is TGTGCCAGCAGCTTAGGAGGGACAGGGTCCTACGAGCAGTACTTC.

The J gene is TRBJ2-5, the V gene TRBV6-1; TRBD2 agrees at 9 bases. Looked up from germline, CDR1 is MNHNS and CDR2 is SASEGT. Trimming cost V 10 bases and J 5 bases; bases outside gene matches: 8. There are 13 residues in the CDR3. DNA of the CDR3: TGTGCCACCCTCGGGACTAGCTGGGAGACCCAGTACTTC. Its translation is CATLGTSWETQYF.

The chain employs TRBV19 and TRBJ2-5; D remains ambiguous. The CDR3 contains 14 residues. Germline values: CDR1 LNHDA, CDR2 SQIVND (reference sequence). Trimming left V 6 bases short and J 3 bases short, with 14 bases between. The CDR3 spells CASRATSWEETQYF. DNA of the CDR3: TGTGCCAGTAGAGCGACCAGTTGGGAAGAGACCCAGTACTTC. Combining the CDR3 with reference TRBV19 and TRBJ2-5 gives the whole variable domain DGGITQSPKYLFRKEGQNVTLSCEQNLNHDAMYWYRQDPGQGLRLIYYSQIVNDFQKGDIAEGYSVSREKKESFPLTVTSAQKNPTAFYLCASRATSWEETQYFGPGTRLLVL.

The table lists this clone with a few counts. The V and J genes are TRBV19 and TRBJ1-1; tentatively, D is TRBD1 (5 bases). Between the trimmed V and J ends, which lost 6 bases and 5 bases, there was a span of 10 bases. The CDR3 spans 12 residues. From germline, CDR1 is LNHDA and CDR2 SQIVND (reference sequence). Here the CDR3 reads CASRVRGTEAFF. CDR3 DNA: TGTGCCAGTAGAGTCCGGGGGACTGAAGCTTTCTTT.

This clone was counted only a few times. The rearrangement links TRBV5-6 to TRBJ1-5; unclear D gene. This CDR3 is built from 14 residues. Trimming removed 3 bases from V and 6 bases from J, with 13 bases in between. CDR1 and CDR2 (germline): SGHDT, YYEEEE. The CDR3 DNA reads as TGTGCCAGCAGCTCCGACGGCCCAGGTCAGCCCCAGCATTTT. Its protein product is CASSSDGPGQPQHF.

The V and J genes are TRBV4-1 and TRBJ1-6; maybe TRBD1 (5 bases). CDR3 size: 16 residues. Per the germline V gene, CDR1 is MGHRA and CDR2 is YSYEKL. V shed 1 base and J shed 6 bases, with 13 bases lying between them. CDR3 nucleotide sequence: TGCGCCAGCAGCCAAGTCAGGGCCGACTTTAATTCACCCCTCCACTTT. It encodes CASSQVRADFNSPLHF.

This rearrangement joins TRBV9 to TRBJ1-6; D is unclear. Trimming removed 0 bases from V and 5 bases from J, with 6 bases in between. The CDR3 is 14 residues long. Germline V gene data show CDR1 as SGDLS and CDR2 as YYNGEE. The CDR3 reads CASSVAPDNSPLHF. The DNA of the CDR3 is TGTGCCAGCAGCGTAGCTCCGGATAATTCACCCCTCCACTTT. The variable domain in full, completed from reference TRBV9 and TRBJ1-6, reads DSGVTQTPKHLITATGQRVTLRCSPRSGDLSVYWYQQSLDQGLQFLIQYYNGEERAKGNILERFSAQQFPDLHSELNLSSLELGDSALYFCASSVAPDNSPLHFGNGTRLTVT.

V usage is TRBV5-1 and J usage is TRBJ2-3, with D possibly TRBD2 on 6 matching bases. V dropped 7 bases and J dropped 1 base, with 10 bases sitting between them. Germline CDR1 and CDR2: SGHRS and YFSETQ. The CDR3 has 13 residues. CDR3 sequence: CASGERGTDTQYF. The CDR3 coding sequence is TGCGCCAGCGGGGAGCGGGGCACAGATACGCAGTATTTT.

The chain employs TRBV11-2 and TRBJ2-1; D not certain. The V end was cut by 1 base, the J end by 8 bases, with 3 bases between. This CDR3 has 11 amino acids. Germline values: CDR1 SGHAT, CDR2 FQNNGV. In DNA, the CDR3 is TGTGCCAGCAGCTTAGCGGATGAGCAGTTCTTC. It codes for CASSLADEQFF.

The chain combines TRBV4-1 with TRBJ2-7; maybe TRBD1 (6 bases). V dropped 1 base and J dropped 1 base, with 11 bases sitting between them. This CDR3 contains 15 residues. The germline gives CDR1 MGHRA, CDR2 YSYEKL. CDR3 residues: CASSQGRGKSYEQYF. Here the CDR3 DNA reads TGCGCCAGCAGCCAAGGAAGGGGGAAGTCCTACGAGCAGTACTTC.